This T cell receptor (beta chain) was sequenced during a study of T cell responses to AZD1222 COVID-19 vaccine. Study observations and caveats: The sample set comprised mostly white British donors with more females, and clonal diversity was possibly underestimated. Reports say nearly half of spike-specific TCRs go after unmutated variant regions. Across spike, vaccine-associated CD4 TCRs were found, dominant at 160-218 and 743-854.

The CDR3 consists of 13 residues. Between the trimmed V and J ends, which lost 6 bases and 2 bases, there was a span of 10 bases. CDR1 LGHNT and CDR2 FRNRAP come from the germline V gene. Libraries were prepared by immunoSEQ multiplex PCR; TCRdb keeps only in-frame clonotypes and omits some of them. This table has fewer than 150,000 clones, about 93% appearing once. As concerns this clone: The antigen is unknown.

Sequenced here: peripheral blood, sampled 28 days after the second AZD1222 dose. The sequence was obtained from an adult who received the AZD1222 COVID-19 vaccine. The chain carries TRBV12-5 and TRBJ2-5, with D unclear. The CDR3 region has the DNA TGTGCTAGTGGGGCCAGAATTCAAGAGACCCAGTACTTC. This translates into CASGARIQETQYF.